A single sample is the source of the 17 T cell receptor beta chains below, sequenced in a study of cytomegalovirus exposure and HLA in healthy donors. In the PCR, 60 Vbeta and 13 Jbeta primers were used. The table came from immunoSEQ multiplex PCR; TCRdb's copy has only in-frame clones and leaves some out. The table shows about 220,000 clones, with less than 85% occurring only once. The sequencing input was PBMCs. These receptors originate from a man younger than 35 in good health and CMV-seronegative.

The sample holds one count of this clone. The J gene is TRBJ1-5, the V gene TRBV9; TRBD1 might be the D (5 bases). Trimming removed 4 bases at V and 4 bases at J, with 12 bases between. The length of the CDR3 is 14 residues. Germline assignment: CDR1 SGDLS and CDR2 YYNGEE. The CDR3 nucleotides are TGTGCCAGCAGCCCAGGGTTGACGAATCAGCCCCAGCATTTT. It encodes CASSPGLTNQPQHF.

In its sample, this clone was seen a few times. The V call is TRBV5-8, the J call TRBJ1-5; D gene ambiguous. V lost 3 bases to trimming and J lost 4 bases, with 5 bases between them. Germline-derived CDR1 and CDR2 are SGHTS and YDEGEE. This CDR3 spans 12 amino acids. DNA of the CDR3: TGTGCCAGCAGCTCTTTTAATCAGCCCCAGCATTTT. Amino acid sequence: CASSSFNQPQHF.

This clone was observed a handful of times. V usage is TRBV6-1 and J usage is TRBJ2-7; 10 nucleotides agree with TRBD1. The CDR3 loop spans 15 amino acids. Germline CDR1 is MNHNS and CDR2 is SASEGT. Trimming at V came to 8 bases and at J to 3 bases, leaving 10 bases not matched to a gene. This chain's CDR3 is CASVSSTGGFYEQYF. The CDR3 nucleotides read TGTGCCAGCGTCTCCTCGACAGGGGGCTTCTACGAGCAGTACTTC.

V usage is TRBV6-5 and J usage is TRBJ2-5; 7 bases are shared with TRBD1. Near its end, the DNA agrees better with TRBJ2-7, so the J call may be wrong. The CDR3 consists of 16 residues. Germline CDR1 MNHEY, CDR2 SVGAGI. The DNA of the CDR3 is TGTGCCAGCAGTTACGGCCCGACAGGGTTCGCTGCCGAGCAGTACTTC. Its translation is CASSYGPTGFAAEQYF.

CDR3 nucleotides: TGCGCCAGCAGCTTGCTCGGGGATGAAAAACTGTTTTTT. Protein sequence: CASSLLGDEKLFF. The V gene is TRBV5-1, the J gene TRBJ1-4; D remains unclear. Between the trimmed V and J ends, which lost 1 base and 6 bases, there was a span of 7 bases. There are 13 residues in the CDR3. Per germline, CDR1 SGHRS and CDR2 YFSETQ.

The chain links TRBV2 to TRBJ2-7; 7 bases line up with TRBD1. This CDR3 spans 16 amino acids. CDR1 and CDR2 (germline): SNHLY, FYNNEI. V was clipped by 6 bases and J by 1 base; unmatched bases: 12. Here the CDR3 DNA reads TGTGCCAGCAGCGCTATGGGACAGCCACGGTCCTACGAGCAGTACTTC. Protein product: CASSAMGQPRSYEQYF.

V and J are TRBV7-9 and TRBJ1-4, with D possibly being TRBD1 (5 bases). Germline V lookup: CDR1 SEHNR, CDR2 FQNEAQ (reference sequence). V was trimmed by 3 bases and J by 1 base, leaving 6 bases between them. The CDR3 covers 14 residues. CDR3 in DNA: TGTGCCAGCAGCTTGACAGTAACTAATGAAAAACTGTTTTTT. This gives the protein CASSLTVTNEKLFF.

The J gene is TRBJ2-7, the V gene TRBV5-6; D possibly corresponds to TRBD1 (6 bases). Germline V gene data show CDR1 as SGHDT and CDR2 as YYEEEE. This CDR3 has 13 residues. V lost 5 bases and J 1 base, leaving 10 bases between the germline ends. As DNA, the CDR3 is TGTGCCAGCAGGAAAAGGGGGTCCTACGAGCAGTACTTC. This gives the protein CASRKRGSYEQYF.

V gene TRBV30 combines with J gene TRBJ1-1; 12 bases map to TRBD1. With 1 base clipped from V and 3 bases from J, the junction kept 3 bases outside the gene matches. The CDR3 is 15 residues long. Germline V gene sequence: CDR1 GTSNPN, CDR2 SVGIG (reference sequence). The CDR3 here is CAWSGGQGADTEAFF. The CDR3 DNA is TGTGCCTGGAGTGGGGGACAGGGGGCGGACACTGAAGCTTTCTTT.

The V and J genes are TRBV10-2 and TRBJ2-7; 8 bases are shared with TRBD1. CDR3 length: 14 residues. The germline gives CDR1 WSHSY, CDR2 SAAADI. J lost 2 bases, V lost 7 bases, and 7 bases had no gene match. CDR3 in DNA: TGCGCCAGCACTACCGGGACAGGTCCCTACGAGCAGTACTTC. Its translation: CASTTGTGPYEQYF.

This clone was observed a few times. DNA for the CDR3: TGCGCCAGCAGCCTCGGACAGGCAAATCCCACAGATACGCAGTATTTT. Protein product: CASSLGQANPTDTQYF. The chain uses TRBV5-1 and TRBJ2-3, with TRBD1 matching over 7 bases. This CDR3 is built from 16 residues. Losses at the gene ends were 4 bases for V and 2 bases for J; bases not matched to a gene: 10. Germline CDR1 and CDR2: SGHRS and YFSETQ.

The rearrangement uses TRBV28 and TRBJ1-2, with D possibly matching TRBD1 (5 bases). V was clipped by 5 bases and J by 2 bases, with 6 bases between them. Germline loops: CDR1 MDHEN, CDR2 SYDVKM. This CDR3 has 12 residues. CDR3 nucleotides: TGTGCCAGCAGTCCAGGGAACTATGGCTACACCTTC. This gives the protein CASSPGNYGYTF.

The chain recombines TRBV13 with TRBJ2-2, with D maybe TRBD2 (5 bases). This CDR3 has 14 amino acids. Per germline, CDR1 PRHDT and CDR2 FYEKMQ (reference sequence). With 4 bases removed from V and 1 base from J, the gap between germline ends came to 7 bases. CDR3 nucleotides: TGTGCCAGCAGCTCGGACTGGAACACCGGGGAGCTGTTTTTT. This codes for CASSSDWNTGELFF.

The rearrangement links TRBV18 to TRBJ2-3, with a tentative D call TRBD2 (6 bases). CDR3 length: 15 amino acids. The ends were cut back, 4 bases at V and 5 bases at J, with 16 bases in the middle. Germline V gives CDR1 KGHSH, CDR2 LQKENI. The CDR3 sequence is CASSRGTPQGDTQYF. CDR3 nucleotides: TGTGCCAGCTCACGAGGGACTCCGCAGGGAGATACGCAGTATTTT.

J is TRBJ1-2 and V is TRBV9; no definite D call. CDR3 length equals 10 residues. Per germline, CDR1 SGDLS and CDR2 YYNGEE. Trimming shortened V by 7 bases and J by 8 bases, and 9 bases separated the two germline ends. The CDR3 region has the DNA TGTGCCAGCGAGGGAACCGGCTACACCTTC. It translates to CASEGTGYTF.

The rearrangement joins TRBV10-3 to TRBJ1-2; 8 bases are a match to TRBD1. V lost 6 bases to trimming and J lost 3 bases; unmatched junction nucleotides: 6. There are 14 residues in the CDR3. Per the germline V gene, CDR1 is ENHRY and CDR2 is SYGVKD. The CDR3 loop reads CAISETGEDYGYTF. In DNA, the CDR3 is TGTGCCATCAGCGAGACAGGGGAGGACTATGGCTACACCTTC.

The V call is TRBV2, the J call TRBJ1-4; 7 nucleotides align to TRBD1. With V trimmed by 6 bases and J by 7 bases, 14 bases remained unmatched. The CDR3 length is 16 residues. Germline CDR1 reads SNHLY; CDR2 reads FYNNEI. This CDR3 is CASRQSLTGNAEKLFF. CDR3 in DNA: TGTGCCAGCAGGCAATCCTTGACAGGGAACGCTGAAAAACTGTTTTTT.